This is a list of T cell receptor beta chains from one sample in a study of blood T cell repertoires in COVID-19. Libraries were prepared by immunoSEQ multiplex PCR; TCRdb keeps only in-frame clonotypes and omits some of them. The sample carries 300,000 to 500,000 clones, 88% recorded once. Sequenced sample: PBMCs or T cells enriched from blood (not recorded which). The receptors derive from a woman in her twenties or thirties with acute COVID-19. Each CDR3 is given with its conserved first and last residue. The D gene is left open where the match is weak. The size field is filled for only some rows; it gives once, few, many or a size class.

d_call	j_call	v_call	clone_size	cdr3_aa	cdr3_nt
-	TRBJ1-1	TRBV7-2	once	CASSSGGNTEAFF	TGTGCCAGCAGCTCCGGAGGGAACACTGAAGCTTTCTTT
-	TRBJ1-6	TRBV5-4	-	CASKKGPGRVNSPLHF	TGTGCCAGCAAAAAAGGGCCTGGCAGGGTGAATTCACCCCTCCACTTT
TRBD2	TRBJ2-1	TRBV29-1	-	CSAKGLAENYNEQFF	TGCAGCGCGAAGGGACTAGCGGAGAACTACAATGAGCAGTTCTTC
TRBD1	TRBJ1-4	TRBV7-9	-	CASSTRQGAANEKLFF	TGTGCCAGCAGCACCCGCCAGGGGGCGGCTAATGAAAAACTGTTTTTT
TRBD2	TRBJ2-3	TRBV3-1/TRBV3-2	once	CASSHAGGQYF	TGTGCCAGCAGCCACGCGGGGGGGCAGTATTTT
-	TRBJ1-2	TRBV5-5	few	CASSLVPTQGRNYGYTF	TGTGCCAGCAGCTTGGTCCCTACACAGGGTCGAAACTATGGCTACACCTTC
TRBD2	TRBJ2-3	TRBV7-9	-	CASSQPGGVVTDTQYF	TGTGCCAGCAGCCAGCCTGGGGGGGTTGTCACAGATACGCAGTATTTT
TRBD2	TRBJ2-5	TRBV9	-	CASSVSPSGGAWETQYF	TGTGCCAGCAGCGTATCTCCTAGCGGGGGGGCGTGGGAGACCCAGTACTTC
-	TRBJ1-1	TRBV19	once	CASSNIAGTEAFF	TGTGCCAGCTCGAATATAGCAGGGACTGAAGCTTTCTTT
-	TRBJ1-2	TRBV20-1	-	CSTESNYGYTF	TGCAGTACAGAATCCAACTATGGCTACACCTTC
-	TRBJ2-5	TRBV4-3	-	CASSPRDLGETQYF	TGCGCCAGCAGCCCCCGGGATCTCGGGGAGACCCAGTACTTC
-	TRBJ1-1	TRBV21-1	-	CASSKYDREAFF	TGTGCCAGCAGCAAATACGACAGGGAAGCTTTCTTT
-	TRBJ1-6	TRBV5-1	few	CASSLARGDSPLHF	TGCGCCAGCAGCTTGGCCAGGGGTGATTCACCCCTCCACTTT
TRBD2	TRBJ2-2	TRBV30	-	CAWGEGTSTGELFF	TGTGCCTGGGGGGAGGGAACGAGCACCGGGGAGCTGTTTTTT
TRBD2	TRBJ2-2	TRBV7-2	-	CASSSAIAGRNTGELFF	TGTGCCAGCAGCTCAGCAATAGCGGGGCGGAACACCGGGGAGCTGTTTTTT
-	TRBJ2-6	TRBV9	-	CASSVSGSGANVLTF	TGTGCCAGCAGCGTATCGGGCTCTGGGGCCAACGTCCTGACTTTC
-	TRBJ1-5	TRBV24-1	few	CATSALDSFNQPQHF	TGTGCCACCAGTGCCCTGGACAGTTTCAATCAGCCCCAGCATTTT
TRBD1	TRBJ1-4	TRBV2	-	CASSRDRDEKLFF	TGTGCCAGCAGCAGGGACAGGGACGAAAAACTGTTTTTT
-	TRBJ1-4	TRBV3-1/TRBV3-2	-	CASSQDGLGEKLFF	TGTGCCAGCAGCCAAGATGGACTGGGTGAAAAACTGTTTTTT
-	TRBJ2-3	TRBV7-9	-	CASKPGSTDTQYF	TGTGCCAGCAAGCCAGGGAGCACAGATACGCAGTATTTT
-	TRBJ2-1	TRBV5-8	-	CASSAGRGGEQFF	TGTGCCAGCAGCGCAGGTAGGGGAGGTGAGCAGTTCTTC
-	TRBJ1-2	TRBV11-2	-	CASSLAGGELGGYTF	TGTGCCAGCAGCTTAGCGGGAGGGGAATTGGGAGGCTACACCTTC
TRBD1	TRBJ1-2	TRBV10-1	-	CASSEGRDRGRGLYGYTF	TGCGCCAGCAGTGAGGGTCGGGACAGGGGGCGCGGATTGTATGGCTACACCTTC
-	TRBJ2-7	TRBV24-1	-	CATAPGGAGYEQYF	TGTGCCACCGCCCCGGGGGGCGCAGGTTACGAGCAGTACTTC
-	TRBJ1-2	TRBV6-1	-	CASSEQAFSNYGYTF	TGTGCCAGCAGTGAACAGGCGTTCTCCAACTATGGCTACACCTTC
TRBD1	TRBJ2-7	TRBV2	-	CASRPGTASSYEQYF	TGTGCCAGCAGGCCAGGGACAGCATCTTCCTACGAGCAGTACTTC
-	TRBJ1-6	TRBV27	many	CASMPGTYNSPLHF	TGTGCCAGCATGCCGGGGACCTATAATTCACCCCTCCACTTT
-	TRBJ1-4	TRBV10-3	-	CAISENRAKKLFF	TGTGCCATCAGTGAGAACAGGGCCAAAAAACTGTTTTTT
-	TRBJ1-6	TRBV12-5	-	CASGLVAGYNSPLHF	TGTGCTAGTGGTTTGGTAGCAGGGTATAATTCACCCCTCCACTTT
-	TRBJ1-2	TRBV21-1	few	CAETTGIPSGYGYTF	TGTGCCGAGACGACAGGAATCCCCTCCGGCTATGGCTACACCTTC
TRBD2	TRBJ2-1	TRBV11-3	-	CASSLGLADYNEQFF	TGTGCCAGCAGCTTAGGGCTAGCGGATTACAATGAGCAGTTCTTC
-	TRBJ1-3	TRBV19	-	CASSPTSGTSFGNTIYF	TGTGCCAGTAGTCCCACCTCAGGGACATCCTTTGGAAACACCATATATTTT
-	TRBJ2-7	TRBV10-2	once	CASSEPGAGAYEQYF	TGCGCCAGCAGTGAGCCAGGGGCAGGGGCCTACGAGCAGTACTTC
-	TRBJ1-2	TRBV2	-	CASSETAPHGYTF	TGTGCCAGCAGTGAGACAGCCCCCCATGGCTACACCTTC
-	TRBJ1-3	TRBV5-1	-	CASSLAGGTSGNTIYF	TGCGCCAGCAGCTTGGCCGGGGGAACCTCTGGAAACACCATATATTTT
TRBD1	TRBJ1-5	TRBV19	-	CASNQGVGGNQPQHF	TGTGCCAGTAACCAGGGGGTTGGCGGCAATCAGCCCCAGCATTTT
-	TRBJ1-6	TRBV6-2/TRBV6-3	-	CASSPPSGQNSPLHF	TGTGCCAGCAGTCCCCCGAGCGGTCAAAATTCACCCCTCCACTTT
-	TRBJ2-7	TRBV6-1	once	CASSDISLPRYEQYF	TGTGCCAGCAGTGACATATCACTACCGAGGTACGAGCAGTACTTC
-	TRBJ1-5	TRBV6-1	-	CASSDRASNQPQHF	TGTGCCAGCAGTGACAGGGCGAGCAATCAGCCCCAGCATTTT
TRBD2	TRBJ2-7	TRBV7-2	-	CASSFGTSGPYEQYF	TGTGCCAGCAGCTTCGGGACTAGCGGCCCTTACGAGCAGTACTTC
TRBD2	TRBJ2-1	TRBV10-1	-	CASSGLSSGGYNEQFF	TGCGCCAGCAGTGGCCTCTCCAGCGGGGGCTACAATGAGCAGTTCTTC
TRBD1	TRBJ1-5	TRBV19	-	CASSIDGAGSTRGQPQHF	TGTGCCAGTAGTATAGATGGGGCAGGGTCTACCAGGGGGCAGCCCCAGCATTTT
-	TRBJ1-2	TRBV6-5	-	CASRTGRDGYTF	TGTGCCAGCAGAACAGGGCGAGATGGCTACACCTTC
TRBD1	TRBJ1-2	TRBV4-1	-	CASSQGAGQGGLEGNYGYTF	TGCGCCAGCAGCCAAGGAGCAGGACAGGGTGGGTTAGAGGGGAACTATGGCTACACCTTC
-	TRBJ2-1	TRBV4-1	-	CASSQTGWEQFF	TGCGCCAGCAGCCAGACGGGTTGGGAGCAGTTCTTC
-	TRBJ2-3	TRBV5-8	-	CASSARTPYTDTQYF	TGTGCCAGCAGCGCCCGGACTCCATACACAGATACGCAGTATTTT
-	TRBJ1-2	TRBV5-1	-	CASSEGVHGYTF	TGCGCCAGCAGCGAAGGGGTACATGGCTACACCTTC
-	TRBJ2-1	TRBV24-1	-	CATSDLGPNGGPGEQFF	TGTGCCACCAGTGATTTGGGGCCGAACGGGGGGCCCGGGGAGCAGTTCTTC
TRBD1	TRBJ1-4	TRBV18	-	CASSPTGGNEKLFF	TGTGCCAGCTCACCGACAGGGGGTAATGAAAAACTGTTTTTT
-	TRBJ1-5	TRBV18	-	CASSQYGLGGQYSNQPQHF	TGTGCCAGCTCACAGTACGGGCTCGGGGGGCAATATAGCAATCAGCCCCAGCATTTT
TRBD1	TRBJ2-7	TRBV6-5	-	CASSRGVGTVNEQYF	TGTGCCAGCAGTAGGGGAGTAGGGACAGTCAACGAGCAGTACTTC
TRBD1	TRBJ2-7	TRBV25-1	-	CASSRTGSYEQYF	TGTGCCAGCAGTAGGACAGGGTCCTACGAGCAGTACTTC
-	TRBJ2-7	TRBV6-5	few	CASSYSGQGRTYEQYF	TGTGCCAGCAGTTACTCGGGGCAGGGGCGGACCTACGAGCAGTACTTC
-	TRBJ1-2	TRBV9	-	CASSVEIRGFYGYTF	TGTGCCAGCAGCGTAGAAATAAGAGGGTTCTATGGCTACACCTTC
TRBD1	TRBJ2-7	TRBV10-3	-	CAISRLDRGDYEQYF	TGTGCCATCAGTCGCCTTGACAGGGGCGACTACGAGCAGTACTTC